The rows below give T cell receptor beta chains drawn from one sample of a study of shared T cell receptors in the human thymus. Assay: immunoSEQ multiplex PCR; the TCRdb copy retains only in-frame clones and omits some. The sample holds over 650,000 clones, 87% seen once. The sample was also reused in another study, on human thymus T cells.

Sequencing input: thymocytes. The receptors originated from a boy under two years old with a congenital heart defect. The CDR3 runs from the conserved cysteine through the conserved F or W. A D gene is named only where the DNA matches it firmly. Not all rows give a size; the values are once, few, many and, for expanded clones, a class.

clone_size d_call j_call v_call cdr3_aa cdr3_nt
- TRBD1 TRBJ2-3 TRBV29-1 CSVEERGIQGSGTGETDTQYF TGCAGCGTTGAAGAAAGAGGGATACAGGGATCCGGGACAGGGGAAACAGATACGCAGTATTTT
- TRBD2 TRBJ2-2 TRBV7-4 CASSPLGRNSGNTGELFF TGTGCCAGCAGCCCCCTCGGGAGGAATAGCGGGAACACCGGGGAGCTGTTTTTT
- - TRBJ1-1 TRBV28 CASSPQGSEAFF TGTGCCAGCAGTCCACAGGGTAGTGAAGCTTTCTTT
- - TRBJ2-1 TRBV11-3 CASSLVTKGGEINEQFF TGTGCCAGCAGCTTGGTGACTAAAGGCGGCGAGATAAATGAGCAGTTCTTC
- - TRBJ2-2 TRBV28 CASRQVLNTGELFF TGTGCCAGCAGACAGGTCCTGAACACCGGGGAGCTGTTTTTT
- TRBD1 TRBJ2-2 TRBV4-1 CASSQVRTGNTGELFF TGCGCCAGCAGCCAAGTTCGGACAGGGAACACCGGGGAGCTGTTTTTT
few TRBD2 TRBJ2-7 TRBV4-3 CASSGRTSGTSYEQYF TGCGCCAGCAGCGGACGGACTAGCGGGACTTCTTACGAGCAGTACTTC
- TRBD2 TRBJ2-1 TRBV28 CASSLRGSSYNEQFF TGTGCCAGCAGTTTACGCGGGAGCTCCTACAATGAGCAGTTCTTC
- TRBD1 TRBJ1-1 TRBV29-1 CSGRDRNTEAFF TGCAGCGGGCGGGACAGGAACACTGAAGCTTTCTTT
- - TRBJ2-7 TRBV4-2 CASSQALERTYEQYF TGTGCCAGCAGCCAAGCCTTGGAGAGGACCTACGAGCAGTACTTC
- TRBD1 TRBJ1-1 TRBV10-3 CAITANDRAATAFF TGTGCCATCACCGCTAACGACAGGGCGGCTACAGCTTTCTTT
- TRBD1 TRBJ1-3 TRBV5-1 CASSTRQGYSGNTIYF TGCGCCAGCAGCACGAGACAGGGGTACTCTGGAAACACCATATATTTT
- TRBD1 TRBJ2-3 TRBV7-9 CASSIRDRRTDTQYF TGTGCCAGCAGCATACGGGACAGACGCACAGATACGCAGTATTTT
- - TRBJ2-7 TRBV6-1 CASSFRDKAYEQYF TGTGCCAGCAGCTTCCGGGACAAGGCGTACGAGCAGTACTTC
- - TRBJ1-1 TRBV28 CASSLAVGGVTEAFF TGTGCCAGCAGTTTAGCCGTGGGGGGTGTCACTGAAGCTTTCTTT
- - TRBJ1-2 TRBV5-6 CASSPRRGSNYGYTF TGTGCCAGCAGTCCTAGACGGGGATCTAACTATGGCTACACCTTC
few - TRBJ2-7 TRBV7-2 CASSSTHIFEQYF TGTGCCAGCAGCTCAACACACATTTTCGAGCAGTACTTC
- TRBD1 TRBJ2-2 TRBV4-1 CASSQEDRGATGELFF TGCGCCAGCAGCCAAGAGGACAGGGGCGCCACCGGGGAGCTGTTTTTT
- - TRBJ2-1 TRBV7-2 CASSRSVGEGFYNEQFF TGTGCCAGCAGCCGCTCCGTAGGGGAAGGGTTCTACAATGAGCAGTTCTTC
once TRBD1 TRBJ1-5 TRBV4-1 CASSSGTDNQPQHF TGCGCCAGCAGCTCCGGGACAGACAATCAGCCCCAGCATTTT
once TRBD1 TRBJ1-2 TRBV6-5 CASTTGGYGYTF TGTGCCAGCACCACAGGGGGCTATGGCTACACCTTC
few - TRBJ1-2 TRBV6-5 CASRPYPDSNYGYTF TGTGCCAGCAGACCCTATCCGGACAGCAACTATGGCTACACCTTC
once TRBD1 TRBJ2-1 TRBV5-8 CASSWKEEDRDNEQFF TGTGCCAGCAGCTGGAAAGAGGAGGACAGGGACAATGAGCAGTTCTTC
- TRBD1 TRBJ1-6 TRBV27 CASNFAGGANSPLHF TGTGCCAGCAACTTCGCAGGGGGCGCGAATTCACCCCTCCACTTT
- TRBD2 TRBJ2-3 TRBV6-5 CASSSLAGGMSDTQYF TGTGCCAGCAGTTCCTTAGCGGGAGGTATGTCAGATACGCAGTATTTT
- - TRBJ1-4 TRBV2 CASSISTGAVTNEKLFF TGTGCCAGCAGTATTAGTACGGGTGCAGTCACTAATGAAAAACTGTTTTTT
- TRBD2 TRBJ2-4 TRBV27 CASSPRTSGRMVAKNIQYF TGTGCCAGCAGTCCCCGGACTAGCGGGAGAATGGTAGCCAAAAACATTCAGTACTTC
- - TRBJ2-1 TRBV10-2 CASRNRDNEQFF TGCGCCAGCAGAAACCGGGACAATGAGCAGTTCTTC
- TRBD1 TRBJ2-7 TRBV6-5 CASSYSAAGTAYEQYF TGTGCCAGCAGTTACTCGGCCGCCGGGACAGCCTACGAGCAGTACTTC
- TRBD1 TRBJ1-5 TRBV6-6 CASSHRQGYSNQPQHF TGTGCCAGCAGCCACCGACAGGGATATAGCAATCAGCCCCAGCATTTT
once - TRBJ2-7 TRBV10-3 CAISEHQTLAPFSYEQYF TGTGCCATCAGTGAGCACCAAACTCTAGCTCCTTTCTCCTACGAGCAGTACTTC
- - TRBJ2-1 TRBV19 CASSSPRGGGINEQFF TGTGCCAGTAGTTCTCCAAGGGGAGGGGGGATCAATGAGCAGTTCTTC
- TRBD2 TRBJ2-1 TRBV5-1 CASSLGVAGGSNEQFF TGCGCCAGCAGCTTAGGAGTAGCGGGGGGGAGCAATGAGCAGTTCTTC
- - TRBJ1-2 TRBV14 CASSNFGGKGVYGYTF TGTGCCAGCAGCAATTTTGGAGGGAAAGGAGTCTATGGCTACACCTTC
- TRBD2 TRBJ2-1 TRBV30 CAWRPFISGSYNEQFF TGTGCCTGGAGACCCTTCATAAGCGGGAGCTACAATGAGCAGTTCTTC
once TRBD1 TRBJ1-5 TRBV19 CASSIRRQGPSDQPQHF TGTGCCAGTAGTATACGTAGACAGGGCCCTTCCGATCAGCCCCAGCATTTT
- TRBD1 TRBJ2-5 TRBV28 CASNKSDRGQVGQETQYF TGTGCCAGCAACAAATCGGACAGGGGGCAGGTGGGCCAAGAGACCCAGTACTTC
- - TRBJ2-5 TRBV4-2 CASSRYLVETQYF TGTGCCAGCAGCCGATACCTAGTAGAGACCCAGTACTTC
- - TRBJ1-1 TRBV29-1 CSVHGQNTEAFF TGCAGCGTCCACGGACAAAACACTGAAGCTTTCTTT
- TRBD2 TRBJ2-1 TRBV7-9 CASSLREREADYNEQFF TGTGCCAGCAGCCTAAGGGAGCGGGAGGCGGACTACAATGAGCAGTTCTTC
- TRBD1 TRBJ1-1 TRBV7-9 CASIGGAEAFF TGTGCCAGCATAGGGGGCGCGGAAGCTTTCTTT
few TRBD1 TRBJ1-2 TRBV28 CASSLDRGLGYGYTF TGTGCCAGCAGCCTAGACAGGGGGCTTGGCTATGGCTACACCTTC
- - TRBJ2-7 TRBV6-6 CASSYSGISYEQYF TGTGCCAGCAGTTACTCTGGCATATCCTACGAGCAGTACTTC
- TRBD2 TRBJ2-3 TRBV4-2 CASSWTHQTSADTQYF TGTGCCAGCAGCTGGACTCACCAGACTAGCGCAGATACGCAGTATTTT
- TRBD2 TRBJ2-5 TRBV7-9 CASSLTSGRLQETQYF TGTGCCAGCAGCTTGACTAGCGGGAGGCTCCAAGAGACCCAGTACTTC
- - TRBJ2-3 TRBV14 CASSQDLETVSTDTQYF TGTGCCAGCAGCCAAGATTTGGAGACCGTGAGCACAGATACGCAGTATTTT
- - TRBJ2-2 TRBV29-1 CSVRQRGTGELFF TGCAGCGTTCGTCAGCGCGGCACCGGGGAGCTGTTTTTT
- TRBD1 TRBJ2-2 TRBV4-3 CASSPAGTVCPPPNTGELFF TGCGCCAGCAGCCCAGCCGGGACAGTGTGCCCCCCGCCGAACACCGGGGAGCTGTTTTTT
once TRBD1 TRBJ1-6 TRBV30 CARTGLSPLHF TGTGCCCGGACAGGGCTCTCACCCCTCCACTTT
few - TRBJ1-5 TRBV4-3 CASSQDVGDYSNQPQHF TGCGCCAGCAGCCAAGATGTGGGAGATTATAGCAATCAGCCCCAGCATTTT
- TRBD1 TRBJ1-5 TRBV7-2 CASSLQGASGNQPQHF TGTGCCAGCAGCTTACAGGGGGCGTCCGGCAATCAGCCCCAGCATTTT
- - TRBJ2-3 TRBV2 CASSEGKGAPPADTQYF TGTGCCAGCAGTGAAGGGAAGGGAGCCCCACCCGCAGATACGCAGTATTTT
- - TRBJ2-2 TRBV5-1 CASSFLTYRGELFF TGCGCCAGCAGCTTTCTAACCTACCGAGGGGAGCTGTTTTTT
- - TRBJ2-1 TRBV7-7 CASSPGLGRRPYNEQFF TGTGCCAGCAGCCCAGGGCTGGGCCGTAGGCCCTACAATGAGCAGTTCTTC
- TRBD2 TRBJ2-1 TRBV5-5 CASSLPLPLAGYNEQFF TGTGCCAGCAGCTTACCCCTCCCGCTAGCGGGGTACAATGAGCAGTTCTTC